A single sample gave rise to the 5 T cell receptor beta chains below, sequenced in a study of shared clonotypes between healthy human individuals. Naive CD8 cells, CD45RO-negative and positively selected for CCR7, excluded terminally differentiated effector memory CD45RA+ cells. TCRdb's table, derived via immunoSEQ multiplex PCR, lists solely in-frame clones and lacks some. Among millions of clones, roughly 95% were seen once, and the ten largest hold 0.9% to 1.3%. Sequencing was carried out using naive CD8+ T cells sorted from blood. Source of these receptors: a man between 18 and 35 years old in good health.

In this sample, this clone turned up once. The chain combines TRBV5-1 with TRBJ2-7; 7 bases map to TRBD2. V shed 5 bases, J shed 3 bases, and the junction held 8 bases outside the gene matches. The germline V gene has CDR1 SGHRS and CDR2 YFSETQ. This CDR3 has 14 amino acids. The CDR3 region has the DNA TGCGCCAGCAGTACCGAGACTAGCTTCTACGAGCAGTACTTC. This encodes CASSTETSFYEQYF.

CDR3 DNA: TGTGCCAGCAGCGCCGAAACGACAGCAATGAACACTGAAGCTTTCTTT. Protein product: CASSAETTAMNTEAFF. This chain links TRBV7-6 with TRBJ1-1; TRBD1 might be the D (5 bases). The CDR3 consists of 16 residues. The germline CDR1 and CDR2 sequences are SGHVS and FNYEAQ. V was pared by 5 bases and J by 0 bases, with 16 bases between. The complete variable domain, with remaining parts taken from reference TRBV7-6 and TRBJ1-1, reads GAGVSQSPRYKVTKRGQDVALRCDPISGHVSLYWYRQALGQGPEFLTYFNYEAQQDKSGLPNDRFSAERPEGSISTLTIQRTEQRDSAMYRCASSAETTAMNTEAFFGQGTRLTVV.

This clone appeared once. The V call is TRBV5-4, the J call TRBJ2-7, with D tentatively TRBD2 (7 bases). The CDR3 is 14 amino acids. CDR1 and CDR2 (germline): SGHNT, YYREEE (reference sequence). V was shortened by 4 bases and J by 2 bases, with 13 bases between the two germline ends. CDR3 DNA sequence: TGTGCCAGCAGCAAGGGGGAGGGCCCCTACGAGCAGTACTTC. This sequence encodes CASSKGEGPYEQYF. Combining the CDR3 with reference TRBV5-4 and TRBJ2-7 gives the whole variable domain ETGVTQSPTHLIKTRGQQVTLRCSSQSGHNTVSWYQQALGQGPQFIFQYYREEENGRGNFPPRFSGLQFPNYSSELNVNALELDDSALYLCASSKGEGPYEQYFGPGTRLTVT.

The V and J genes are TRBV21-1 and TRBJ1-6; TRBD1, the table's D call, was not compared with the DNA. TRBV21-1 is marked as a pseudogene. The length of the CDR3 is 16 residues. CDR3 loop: CASGRTGTLVFHPLHF. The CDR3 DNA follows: TGTGCCAGCGGACGGACAGGGACTTTGGTGTTTCACCCCCTCCACTTT.

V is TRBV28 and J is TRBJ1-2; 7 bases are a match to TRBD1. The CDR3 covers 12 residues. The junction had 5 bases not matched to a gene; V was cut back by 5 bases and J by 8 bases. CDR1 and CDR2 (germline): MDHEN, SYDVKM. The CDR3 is CASSPYRGGYTF. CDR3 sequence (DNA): TGTGCCAGCAGTCCCTACAGGGGCGGCTACACCTTC.